This T cell receptor (beta chain) was found in a study of cytomegalovirus exposure and HLA in healthy donors. Study findings and constraints: As confirmed in vitro, three CMV-associated chains were specific for CMV antigens.

Primers included in the PCR were 60 Vbeta and 13 Jbeta primers. This table comes from immunoSEQ multiplex PCR, and its TCRdb copy is limited to in-frame clones, with some not included. There are around 160,000 clones in the sample, with 1.5% to 2% held by the top ten. Germline CDR1 and CDR2: MRHNA and SNTAGT. V was cut by 0 bases and J by 9 bases, with 12 bases left in between. The CDR3 consists of 14 residues. Comment on this clone: As yet, its antigen is unknown.

Source material: PBMCs. V gene TRBV6-4 combines with J gene TRBJ2-1; maybe TRBD1 (6 bases). The sequence came from a woman aged 50 to 60 in good health and CMV-seronegative. DNA of the CDR3: TGTGCCAGCAGTGACTCGGTGGGGGACATTGAGCAGTTCTTC. It translates to CASSDSVGDIEQFF.